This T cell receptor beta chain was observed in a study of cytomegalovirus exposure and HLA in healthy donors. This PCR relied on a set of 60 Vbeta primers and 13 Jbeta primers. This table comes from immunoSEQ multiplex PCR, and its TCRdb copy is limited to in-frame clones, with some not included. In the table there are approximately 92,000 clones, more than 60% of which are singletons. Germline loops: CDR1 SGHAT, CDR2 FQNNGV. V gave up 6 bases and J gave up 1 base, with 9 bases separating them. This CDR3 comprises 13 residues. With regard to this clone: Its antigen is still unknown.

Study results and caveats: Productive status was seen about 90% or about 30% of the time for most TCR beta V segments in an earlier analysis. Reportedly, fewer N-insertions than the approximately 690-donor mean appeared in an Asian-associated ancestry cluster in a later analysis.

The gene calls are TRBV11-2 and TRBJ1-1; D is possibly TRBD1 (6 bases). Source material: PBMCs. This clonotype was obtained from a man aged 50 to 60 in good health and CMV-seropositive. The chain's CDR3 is CASRLQGNTEAFF. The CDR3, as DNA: TGTGCCAGCAGGTTACAGGGGAACACTGAAGCTTTCTTT.